Sequencing of this TCR beta chain was carried out in a study of somatic mutations in cytotoxic T cells in rheumatoid arthritis (TCRdb year 2017). Regarding the research as a whole: Patient peripheral blood (about 30 ml EDTA) was drawn right after diagnosis and before any treatment started. The study asked whether expanded CD8+ T-cell clones in newly diagnosed, untreated rheumatoid arthritis carry somatic mutations, and used TCRB deep sequencing to characterize clonality. The median ages of the patient and control groups were essentially identical. For approximately 63 rheumatoid arthritis patients and more than 15 healthy controls, TCRB deep sequencing was carried out. A FACSAria II or Sony SH800 was used to flow-sort some V beta antibody-stained T-cell populations at nearly 100% purity, and TCRB sequencing was also done on sorted V beta1+ cells. Here is what the overall study found, with its caveats: CD8+ T-cell clonality in rheumatoid arthritis patients was not significantly different from that in age-matched healthy controls. In about an eighth of the roughly 65 patients the largest CD8+ clone exceeded 20% of CD8+ cells, and several identical CD8+ TCRB sequences were shared between blood and synovial fluid. The antigen targets of the expanded CD8+ clones were unknown, and absence from virus-specific databases did not rule out viral specificity. In patients, CD8+ clonality rose with age (Spearman r ≈ 0.49), which was not the case in healthy controls.

On an AutoMACS, CD4+ and CD8+ cells were isolated via positive magnetic bead selection, and their purity was verified by flow cytometry. Clonal expansions were first screened by flow cytometry with a TCR V beta antibody panel, then characterized by TCRB deep sequencing of sorted CD8+ fractions. Peripheral blood mononuclear cells were obtained using density gradient separation with Ficoll-Paque PLUS. Nucleospin Tissue or Tissue XS kits were used to extract DNA from CD4-enriched, CD8-enriched or PBMC samples, and a Qubit 2.0 fluorometer was used for quantification. Sequencing of TCRB CDR3 was done on genomic DNA with the immunoSEQ assay. The authors' pipeline ran thus. Only a few patient CD8+ clones larger than 1% matched published virus-specific TCRB sequences when compared against them. The analyses included only productive TCRB rearrangements. Defining a clone by its unique TCRB CDR3 sequence, the study calculated clonality as a productive clonality index derived from Shannon entropy. To calculate repertoire overlap between two samples, the template counts of each clone were considered relative to each sample's total templates. Flow cytometry-measured V-gene usage correlated with V-gene usage from TCRB sequencing, with a Spearman r of approximately 0.6. Not all clones reach the TCRdb copy of this immuneACCESS table, which keeps in-frame sequences only. Checked studies attribute under half of the gap to unresolved V genes and leave the rest unexplained. D and trimming were read from the DNA, whereas the V and J calls and clone size are those reported in that table. Counted in this sample were roughly 20,000 clones; approximately 80% of them appeared once. The ten largest make up roughly 10% of the sample.

This clone has a handful of counts. The antigen it recognizes is unknown. No per-base quality is available; no much larger clone lies one base away. The sample taken for sequencing was CD8+ T cells sorted from blood. The clonotype originates from an adult with rheumatoid arthritis.

This receptor carries the CDR3 CASSLGGWYEQYF. The DNA sequence follows: TGTGCCAGCAGCTTAGGCGGGTGGTACGAGCAGTACTTC. This sequence uses TRBV7-2 and TRBJ2-7; a tentative D call is TRBD2 (5 bases match). V is shortened by 1 base, J by 4 bases, and the region joining them spans 8 bases. The CDR1 and CDR2 encoded by the germline V gene are SGHTA and FQGNSA. Spanning cysteine to phenylalanine, the CDR3 consists of 13 amino acids. Just the 39-base CDR3 DNA is kept, in frame starting at base 1.